The next 20 T cell receptor beta chains were all read from a single sample in a study of identical twins (dated by TCRdb to 2016 to 2018). The protocol used for the library was 5' RACE. The data were produced on an Illumina HiSeq 2000. TCRdb's own reprocessing of the public reads used fastp at Q25 and MiXCR and kept productive beta chains. Duplicate CDR3 protein sequences are folded into a single record with the most common DNA and genes. Here the sample has 200,000 or so distinct CDR3 sequences; about 7.5% occur a single time. The ten largest clones represent more than 1.5% of the sample. This sample was also put to use in a study of yellow fever vaccine responses in identical twins.

The sample consisted of memory (CD45RO+) T cells sorted from blood. The cell subset or site label here, explained by the study, means: CD45RO+ enriched T cells. The receptors stem from a woman younger than 30 in good health.

This clonotype was detected many times. V and J are TRBV5-5 and TRBJ1-3; perhaps TRBD1 as D (6 bases). The length of the CDR3 is 17 residues. V lost 0 bases, J lost 0 bases, and 13 bases lay in between. CDR1 and CDR2 (germline): SGHKS, YYEKEE (reference sequence). CDR3 residues: CASSLVGGLSSGNTIYF. In nucleotides, the CDR3 is TGTGCCAGCAGCTTGGTTGGGGGCCTCAGCTCTGGAAACACCATATATTTT.

The V and J genes are TRBV10-2 and TRBJ2-1, with 8 bases that match TRBD2. Germline V gives CDR1 WSHSY, CDR2 SAAADI. J gave up 6 bases and V 3 bases, and 10 bases lay outside the gene matches. This CDR3 contains 16 residues. The CDR3 spells CASSERSGRSGNEQFF. The CDR3 nucleotides read TGCGCCAGCAGTGAAAGAAGCGGGAGATCCGGCAATGAGCAGTTCTTC.

There are many counts of this clonotype. The chain employs TRBV12-3 or TRBV12-4 and TRBJ1-5; 9 bases line up with TRBD1. Trimming took 7 bases from V and 2 from J; bases not matched to a gene: 6. The CDR3 covers 15 residues. The CDR3 reads CASKTDRGRNQPQHF. The CDR3 bases are TGTGCCAGCAAAACGGACAGGGGACGCAATCAGCCCCAGCATTTT.

There are a few counts of this clonotype. The V and J genes are TRBV2 and TRBJ2-7; no firm D call. This CDR3 comprises 13 residues. In germline, CDR1 is SNHLY, CDR2 FYNNEI. Trimming pared 3 bases from V and 4 bases from J, leaving 10 bases between. CDR3 DNA: TGTGCCAGCAGTGAGAGCGTGCGTTACGAGCAGTACTTC. This translates into CASSESVRYEQYF. Variable domain in full (rest from reference TRBV2 and TRBJ2-7): EPEVTQTPSHQVTQMGQEVILRCVPISNHLYFYWYRQILGQKVEFLVSFYNNEISEKSEIFDDQFSVERPDGSNFTLKIRSTKLEDSAMYFCASSESVRYEQYFGPGTRLTVT.

Ten or more counts support this clonotype. This sequence joins TRBV4-1 and TRBJ2-1; 10 bases are a match to TRBD2. This CDR3 has 15 residues. The V gene's germline CDR1 is MGHRA and CDR2 YSYEKL. The ends lost 4 bases at V and 7 bases at J; junction bases unmatched: 7. Here the CDR3 DNA reads TGCGCCAGCAGCCGGGTGGCTAGCGGGAGTAATGAGCAGTTCTTC. It specifies CASSRVASGSNEQFF.

The chain links TRBV19 to TRBJ2-4, with D perhaps matching TRBD1 (6 bases). The CDR3 length is 15 residues. The V end lost 5 bases, the J end lost 2 bases, and 13 bases lay between the germline ends. Looked up from germline, CDR1 is LNHDA and CDR2 is SQIVND (reference sequence). DNA for the CDR3: TGTGCCAGTAGTGCGAACAGGGTGACCAAAAACATTCAGTACTTC. This encodes CASSANRVTKNIQYF.

This clonotype was observed a few times. V usage is TRBV6-1 and J usage is TRBJ2-5, with D possibly being TRBD1 (6 bases). This CDR3 comprises 14 residues. The germline V gene has CDR1 MNHNS and CDR2 SASEGT. V dropped 6 bases and J dropped 2 bases, with 13 bases sitting between them. CDR3: CASRPGHLQETQYF. CDR3 in DNA: TGTGCCAGCAGGCCGGGACACCTTCAAGAGACCCAGTACTTC.

V and J are TRBV18 and TRBJ2-6; 9 bases match TRBD1. V lost 6 bases to trimming and J lost 4 bases; unmatched junction nucleotides: 7. This CDR3 is built from 16 residues. Germline CDR1 and CDR2: KGHSH and LQKENI. The CDR3 region has the DNA TGTGCCAGCTCGTACAGGGGGCTTTCGGGGGCCAACGTCCTGACTTTC. This gives the protein CASSYRGLSGANVLTF.

This clonotype occurred a few times. The V gene is TRBV5-1, the J gene TRBJ2-5; 9 bases fit TRBD2. Germline V gene lookup returns CDR1 SGHRS and CDR2 YFSETQ. This CDR3 comprises 16 residues. J was trimmed by 5 bases and V by 4 bases; bases with no gene match: 12. The CDR3 region has the DNA TGCGCCAGCAGCCCTGGAGAGGGACTAGCATTCGAGACCCAGTACTTC. It yields the protein CASSPGEGLAFETQYF.

This clonotype was observed a few times. The chain carries TRBV6-2 or TRBV6-3 and TRBJ2-1; 9 nucleotides line up with TRBD2. CDR1 is MNHEY, CDR2 SVGEGT, per germline. CDR3 length: 15 amino acids. J was trimmed by 10 bases and V by 6 bases; bases with no gene match: 13. Written as DNA, the CDR3 is TGTGCCAGCAGCCAGTCGGCTAGCGGGATAGGGGAGCAGTTCTTC. Amino acid sequence: CASSQSASGIGEQFF.

In its sample, this clonotype was seen many times. The V gene is TRBV15, the J gene TRBJ1-1, with D perhaps TRBD1 (6 bases). The CDR3 is 16 residues long. CDR1 and CDR2 from the germline V gene are LNHNV and YYDKDF (reference sequence). Trimming took off 0 bases at V and 1 base at J, with 12 bases between the two ends. The CDR3 DNA sequence: TGTGCCACCAGCAGAGATTATAGGGGGTGGAACACTGAAGCTTTCTTT. Translated, it gives CATSRDYRGWNTEAFF.

This clonotype showed up just a few times. This chain uses TRBV4-3 with TRBJ2-2; 12 bases are shared with TRBD2. The CDR3 contains 17 residues. Germline V gene lookup returns CDR1 LGHNA and CDR2 YSLEER. V dropped 1 base and J dropped 8; count of bases not matched to a gene: 8. The CDR3 sequence: CASSQGSLAGGRGELFF. As DNA, the CDR3 is TGCGCCAGCAGCCAAGGCAGCCTAGCGGGAGGGAGGGGGGAGCTGTTTTTT.

For the CDR3, the DNA is TGTGCCAGCTCACCAAATCCGAACACTGAAGCTTTCTTT. Encoded protein: CASSPNPNTEAFF. The genes are TRBV18 and TRBJ1-1, with D hard to call. This CDR3 region has 13 residues. The V end lost 2 bases, the J end lost 1 base, and 5 bases lay between the germline ends. Looked up from germline, CDR1 is KGHSH and CDR2 is LQKENI.

The chain links TRBV28 to TRBJ1-1, with a possible D match to TRBD1 (5 bases). V lost 6 bases and J lost 10, with 12 bases in between. Germline values: CDR1 MDHEN, CDR2 SYDVKM. The CDR3 has 11 amino acids. The DNA of the CDR3 is TGTGCCAGCAGCCGGGGGACGGGAGCTTTCTTT. Its protein product is CASSRGTGAFF.

This clonotype was seen more than once but under ten times. The CDR3 bases are TGCGCCAGCGGGACAATAACCGGGGAGCTGTTTTTT. Translation: CASGTITGELFF. V is TRBV10-1 and J is TRBJ2-2, with D tentatively TRBD1 (6 bases). With 8 bases removed from V and 5 bases from J, the gap between germline ends came to 9 bases. The length of the CDR3 is 12 residues. Per the germline V gene, CDR1 is WNHNN and CDR2 is SYGVQD (reference sequence).

Concerning this clonotype itself: Germline and junction disagree at one end, which may indicate a read error. V usage is TRBV20-1 and J usage is TRBJ1-1; 7 bases align to TRBD1. The CDR3 extends over 15 amino acids. The V gene's germline CDR1 is DFQATT and CDR2 SNEGSKA (reference sequence). The CDR3, as DNA: TGCTGTGCTAGAGCCACCTCAGGGGGAGGGACTGAAGCTTTCTTT. Translation gives CCARATSGGGTEAFF.

This clonotype was recorded many times. DNA of the CDR3: TGTGCCAGCAGTTTCCAAAAGGGCGGCAATCAGCCCCAGCATTTT. It codes for CASSFQKGGNQPQHF. The chain employs TRBV12-3 or TRBV12-4 and TRBJ1-5; no clear D. CDR3 size: 15 residues. Trimming cost V 3 bases and J 2 bases, with 11 bases left between them.

This clonotype was counted ten times or more. The rearrangement uses TRBV4-3 and TRBJ1-4; D unresolved. Germline CDR1 LGHNA, CDR2 YSLEER. V lost 0 bases, J lost 7 bases, and 6 bases lay in between. The CDR3 totals 13 residues. The CDR3 protein is CASSQDWGEKLFF. CDR3 sequence (DNA): TGCGCCAGCAGCCAAGATTGGGGTGAAAAACTGTTTTTT.

The DNA of the CDR3 is TGTGCCAGCAGTCCAACTACACCCACAGATACGCAGTATTTT. Its translation is CASSPTTPTDTQYF. This chain connects TRBV6-1 to TRBJ2-3; D not resolved. Trimming took 5 bases from V and 2 from J, leaving 11 bases between them. The CDR3 has 14 residues. CDR1 MNHNS and CDR2 SASEGT come from the germline V gene.

Comment on this clonotype: A single base separates this from a much larger clone, so it may be a read error. The chain recombines TRBV20-1 with TRBJ2-1, with 8 bases matching TRBD2. Germline values: CDR1 DFQATT, CDR2 SNEGSKA (reference sequence). The CDR3 spans 17 residues. The junction had 11 bases not matched to a gene; V was cut back by 4 bases and J by 0 bases. CDR3 bases: TGCAGTGCTAACTCACGGTCTAGCGGGCTCTCCTACAATGAGCAGTTCTTC. Translation gives CSANSRSSGLSYNEQFF.